These T cell receptor beta chains were read from a single sample in a study of CD8 T cells in Susac syndrome. From the immunoSEQ multiplex PCR reads, TCRdb called clonotypes with MiXCR, one entry per CDR3 protein. The sample consists of 150,000 to 200,000 distinct CDR3 sequences, around 96% of them appearing once. The sequenced sample was CD4+ T cells from PBMCs. The receptor set was obtained from a human donor in good health. The CDR3 runs from the conserved cysteine through the conserved F or W. Each record gives: CDR3 DNA, CDR3 protein, V gene, D gene, J gene, clone size. A D gene is named only where the DNA matches it firmly. Rows may omit the clone size; those that give it use once, few, many or a size class.

TGCAGCGCCTCGACCACAGCGTATGAAAAACTGTTTTTT CSASTTAYEKLFF TRBV29-1 . TRBJ1-4 once
TGTGCCAGCAGACGGACAGGGAAAGGGACCTTC CASRRTGKGTF TRBV28 TRBD1 TRBJ1-2 .
TGCAGTGCTAGAGCTAGCGGGAGGCCCACCGGGGAGCTGTTTTTT CSARASGRPTGELFF TRBV20-1 TRBD2 TRBJ2-2 .
TGCGCCGGGCCTGATGGCTACACCTTC CAGPDGYTF TRBV5-1 . TRBJ1-2 .
TGCACCCGAGGACGGACGAACACTGAAGCTTTCTTT CTRGRTNTEAFF TRBV20-1 . TRBJ1-1 .
TGTGCCAGCAGTTTGGACAGGAGATCACAAGAGACCCAGTACTTC CASSLDRRSQETQYF TRBV28 TRBD1 TRBJ2-5 .
TGTGCCAGCAGCCACGGACAGGACACAGATACGCAGTATTTT CASSHGQDTDTQYF TRBV3-1 TRBD1 TRBJ2-3 .
TGTGCCAGCTCTTCTCCCGGGACCTCGCGAGGTACGCAGTATTTT CASSSPGTSRGTQYF TRBV27 . TRBJ2-3 .
TGTGCCAGCAGCCCCAGCGGGAGTGGCAATGAGCAGTTCTTC CASSPSGSGNEQFF TRBV7-3 TRBD2 TRBJ2-1 .
TGCAGTGCAGGCGGGCTAGCGGGAGGAGTTGAGCAGTTCTTC CSAGGLAGGVEQFF TRBV20-1 TRBD2 TRBJ2-1 .
TGTGCCAGCACTCAGAGAGAGACCCAGTACTTC CASTQRETQYF TRBV28 . TRBJ2-5 .
TGCAGCGTTGAACGGTCCGGGACTGAAGCTTTCTTT CSVERSGTEAFF TRBV29-1 . TRBJ1-1 .
TGCAGCGTCAGACAGTCCTCTGGAAACACCATATATTTT CSVRQSSGNTIYF TRBV29-1 . TRBJ1-3 .
TGTGCCAGCAGTCCACCCGGGACAGGACCGAATGAGCAGTTCTTC CASSPPGTGPNEQFF TRBV25-1 TRBD1 TRBJ2-1 .
TGTGCCTGGAGTGTACGACGGGGGAACACTGAAGCTTTCTTT CAWSVRRGNTEAFF TRBV30 . TRBJ1-1 .
TGTGCCAGCAGCTCTGGCCGGGCTGTGGAGACCCAGTACTTC CASSSGRAVETQYF TRBV7-9 . TRBJ2-5 .
TGTGCTAGCAGCTTTAACAGGGAAGAGACCCAGTACTTC CASSFNREETQYF TRBV7-7 . TRBJ2-5 .
TGTGCCAGCAGTTATCGGGCTAGCGTGACAGGGACTGGGACCCAGTACTTC CASSYRASVTGTGTQYF TRBV6-2/TRBV6-3 . TRBJ2-5 .
TGCAGTGCTAGAGATTGGACGGCCAGCCATGAGCAGTTCTTC CSARDWTASHEQFF TRBV20-1 . TRBJ2-1 .
TGTGCCACCTCCTCGGCGGGACGACCCTACGAGCAGTACTTC CATSSAGRPYEQYF TRBV24-1 . TRBJ2-7 .
TGCAGTGCTGGACGGACTAGCGGGAGAGAGACCCAGTACTTC CSAGRTSGRETQYF TRBV20-1 TRBD2 TRBJ2-5 .
TGCGCCAGCAGCTTGAGCGGGACAGCGTACCAAGAGACCCAGTACTTC CASSLSGTAYQETQYF TRBV5-1 . TRBJ2-5 few
TGTGCCTGGAGCGCCGGGGGCGATCAGCCCCAGCATTTT CAWSAGGDQPQHF TRBV30 . TRBJ1-5 .
TGTGCCAGCAGCTTCTCAGGGTCCAGCACTGAAGCTTTCTTT CASSFSGSSTEAFF TRBV7-9 . TRBJ1-1 .
TGTGCCAGCAGAGCCACAGGCCCCGGGGCTTTCTTT CASRATGPGAFF TRBV12-3/TRBV12-4 . TRBJ1-1 .
TGTGCCAGTCGACTAGCAGCATCCTACGAGCAGTACTTC CASRLAASYEQYF TRBV28 TRBD2 TRBJ2-7 few
TGCAGTGCCGAGACTAGCGGGAGTGAGACCCAGTACTTC CSAETSGSETQYF TRBV20-1 TRBD2 TRBJ2-5 once
TGCGCCAGCAGCCAAGAGTGGGCCGGCACCTACGAGCAGTACTTC CASSQEWAGTYEQYF TRBV4-3 . TRBJ2-7 .
TGTGCCAGCACCCCGGACAGCCGGAGAGAGACCCAGTACTTC CASTPDSRRETQYF TRBV9 . TRBJ2-5 .
TGTGCCAGCAGTGTTAGACAAACTGAAGCTTTCTTT CASSVRQTEAFF TRBV2 . TRBJ1-1 .
TGTGCCACCAGTGACTACGGGACGACCCAGTACTTC CATSDYGTTQYF TRBV24-1 . TRBJ2-5 once
TGTGCCAGCACCTACGGGGGCGCGGATACGCAGTATTTT CASTYGGADTQYF TRBV28 . TRBJ2-3 .
TGTGCCAGCAGTGAACCCCCAGGTGGCTACACCTTC CASSEPPGGYTF TRBV2 . TRBJ1-2 .
TGTGCCAGCAGCCAAGGAGCCGGGACCGGGACCTTC CASSQGAGTGTF TRBV14 . TRBJ2-7 .
TGTGCCAGCAGTTCCCTCAGCGAGCAGTACTTC CASSSLSEQYF TRBV27 . TRBJ2-7 .
TGCAGTGTTCTCCCTCCAACTAGCGACCCCCACGAGCAGTACTTC CSVLPPTSDPHEQYF TRBV20-1 TRBD2 TRBJ2-7 .
TGTGCCAGCAGCGTAATCTCCCCCGGGGGGAGTTACGAGCAGTACTTC CASSVISPGGSYEQYF TRBV9 TRBD2 TRBJ2-7 .
TGCAGCGCAATGCAGGGGGCCAAAAACATTCAGTACTTC CSAMQGAKNIQYF TRBV29-1 . TRBJ2-4 .
TGTGCCAGCAGCTTAGCGGGAGCAGCCTACGAGCAGTACTTC CASSLAGAAYEQYF TRBV7-9 . TRBJ2-7 .
TGTGCCAGCAGCTTAGCGCGAACGGCGGGAGGTTTAGATACGCAGTATTTT CASSLARTAGGLDTQYF TRBV7-9 TRBD2 TRBJ2-3 .
TGTGCCAGCAGCGTAGGCTCTGGGGCCAACGTCCTGACTTTC CASSVGSGANVLTF TRBV9 . TRBJ2-6 few
TGCGCCAGCAGGGGACAGACTGAAGCTTTCTTT CASRGQTEAFF TRBV5-1 TRBD1 TRBJ1-1 .
TGTGCCAGCAGGGGACAGGGACACAATGAGCAGTTCTTC CASRGQGHNEQFF TRBV28 TRBD1 TRBJ2-1 .
TGTGCCAGCAGTTCCCTAGCGGACCGCTCCTACGAGCAGTACTTC CASSSLADRSYEQYF TRBV27 TRBD2 TRBJ2-7 .
TGTGCCAGCAGCCGCCGGGACAGGGTCGAGCAGTACTTC CASSRRDRVEQYF TRBV3-1 TRBD1 TRBJ2-7 .
TGTGCCAGCCGCCAACGGGAGGAGTCCTACAATGAGCAGTTCTTC CASRQREESYNEQFF TRBV6-6 TRBD2 TRBJ2-1 .
TGTGCCAGCAGTCCCCAGGGGCGCGCTAATGAAAAACTGTTTTTT CASSPQGRANEKLFF TRBV27 . TRBJ1-4 .
TGTGCCAGCAGATCTACAGGGGACCCCATGAACACTGAAGCTTTCTTT CASRSTGDPMNTEAFF TRBV12-3/TRBV12-4 TRBD1 TRBJ1-1 .
TGTGCCAGCAGCTTAGCGGCAGATACGCAGTATTTT CASSLAADTQYF TRBV7-2 . TRBJ2-3 .
TGCAGTGCTCAGCAGGGAGGCCCTGGGGGAAGCTACACCTTC CSAQQGGPGGSYTF TRBV20-1 . TRBJ1-2 .
TGTGCCAGCAGCAACAGGGGATTCGGCTACACCTTC CASSNRGFGYTF TRBV27 TRBD1 TRBJ1-2 .